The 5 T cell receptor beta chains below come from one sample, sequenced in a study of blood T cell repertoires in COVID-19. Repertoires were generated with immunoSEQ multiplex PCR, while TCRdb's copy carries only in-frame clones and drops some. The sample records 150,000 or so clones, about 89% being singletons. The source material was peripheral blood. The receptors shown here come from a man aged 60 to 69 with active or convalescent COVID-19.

The CDR3, as DNA: TGTGCCAGCAGCTTGCAGCTTCGACAGGGACAAAGTAGGAATGAGCAGTTCTTC. Translated, it gives CASSLQLRQGQSRNEQFF. The rearrangement links TRBV5-6 to TRBJ2-1, with 7 bases that match TRBD1. Germline trimming cut 1 base from V and 7 bases from J; bases unmatched to any gene: 17. The CDR3 length is 18 residues. CDR1 and CDR2 (germline): SGHDT, YYEEEE.

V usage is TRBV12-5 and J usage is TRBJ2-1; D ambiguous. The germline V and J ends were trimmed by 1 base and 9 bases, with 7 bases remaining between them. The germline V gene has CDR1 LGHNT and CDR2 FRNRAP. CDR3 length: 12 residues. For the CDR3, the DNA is TGTGCTAGTGGTTTGGCGGTTGTTGAGCAGTTCTTC. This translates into CASGLAVVEQFF.

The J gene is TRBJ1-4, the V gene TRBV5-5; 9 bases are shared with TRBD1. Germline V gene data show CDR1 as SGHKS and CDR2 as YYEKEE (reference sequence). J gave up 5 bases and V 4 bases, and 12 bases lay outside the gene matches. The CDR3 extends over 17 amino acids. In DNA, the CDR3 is TGTGCCAGCAGCCACCGGACCACCGGGACAGGGAATGAAAAACTGTTTTTT. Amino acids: CASSHRTTGTGNEKLFF.

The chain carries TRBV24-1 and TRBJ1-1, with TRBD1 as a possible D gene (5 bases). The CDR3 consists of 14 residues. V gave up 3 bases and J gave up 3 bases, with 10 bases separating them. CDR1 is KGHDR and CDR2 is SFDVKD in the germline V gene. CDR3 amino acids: CATSDPRGDTEAFF. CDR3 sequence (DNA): TGTGCCACCAGTGATCCCCGGGGGGACACTGAAGCTTTCTTT.

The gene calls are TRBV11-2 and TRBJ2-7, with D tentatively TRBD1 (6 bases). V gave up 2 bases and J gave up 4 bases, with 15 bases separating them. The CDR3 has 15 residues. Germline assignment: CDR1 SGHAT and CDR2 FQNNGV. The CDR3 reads CASSLYGGAEYEQYF. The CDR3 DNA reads TGTGCCAGCAGCTTATATGGGGGCGCGGAGTACGAGCAGTACTTC.